The clone carrying this TCR beta chain occurred many times. The V gene's germline CDR1 is MNHEY and CDR2 SMNVEV (reference sequence). The V gene lost 0 bases and the J gene lost 0 bases, with 6 bases spanning the gap. The CDR3 contains 15 residues. The time point here: longitudinal time-point 2. This entry is derived from a study of neurological immune-mediated disorders. TCRdb analysed the 5' RACE reads with MiXCR anew, one entry per CDR3 protein. The sample has over 55,000 distinct CDR3 sequences; 8.5% to 10% are singletons. Specimen: PBMCs. This receptor was obtained from a man aged 25-40 years in good health. The chain links TRBV27 to TRBJ1-5; D gene unclear. The CDR3 sequence is CASSLSINSNQPQHF. The CDR3 region has the DNA TGTGCCAGCAGTTTATCTATAAATAGCAATCAGCCCCAGCATTTT.